This T cell receptor (beta chain) was sequenced during a study of cytomegalovirus exposure and HLA in healthy donors. Points from the study as a whole: TCR beta chain V- and J-gene trimming was linked, in a later analysis, to a missense variant in DCLRE1C. Exclusion as indistinguishable affected some V segments, including TRBV6-2 and TRBV6-3.

The PCR was carried out with 60 Vbeta primers and 13 Jbeta primers. Generated by immunoSEQ multiplex PCR, the TCRdb table keeps only in-frame clones and is missing some. There are over 50,000 clones in the sample; more than 65% occur only once, and less than 35% lies in the top ten. With V trimmed by 2 bases and J by 3 bases, 6 bases remained unmatched. CDR1 and CDR2 from the germline V gene are SGHNT and YYREEE (reference sequence). The CDR3 has 15 amino acids. Regarding this clone: Its antigen is unidentified.

This clonotype was sampled from a man aged 35 to 55 in good health and CMV-seropositive. The sample taken for sequencing was PBMCs. The J gene is TRBJ1-1, the V gene TRBV5-4; 8 bases align to TRBD1. For the CDR3, the DNA is TGTGCCAGCAGCTTAGGTGCGGACAGGGACACTGAAGCTTTCTTT. Amino acids: CASSLGADRDTEAFF. The full variable domain, rest sourced from reference TRBV5-4 and TRBJ1-1, is ETGVTQSPTHLIKTRGQQVTLRCSSQSGHNTVSWYQQALGQGPQFIFQYYREEENGRGNFPPRFSGLQFPNYSSELNVNALELDDSALYLCASSLGADRDTEAFFGQGTRLTVV.